This T cell receptor beta chain was observed in a study of T cells after yellow fever vaccination. CDR1 SEHNR and CDR2 FQNEAQ come from the germline V gene (reference sequence). The CDR3 consists of 14 residues. The V end lost 7 bases, the J end lost 5 bases, and 15 bases lay between the germline ends. This clonotype was detected only a few times. A process of 5'RACE template switching, which added a universal primer site and UMIs, was used to make TCR cDNA. Using its own MiXCR run on the 5' RACE reads, TCRdb lists one record per CDR3 protein. This table holds 300,000 to 350,000 distinct CDR3 sequences, roughly 8% found once.

V is TRBV7-9 and J is TRBJ2-1; TRBD1 might be the D (7 bases). Sequencing used PBMCs, obtained 35 to 50 days after the first yellow fever vaccination. This clonotype was obtained from a man aged 18 to 29 who received the YFV17D yellow fever vaccine. DNA of the CDR3: TGTGCCAGCACAATGGAGGGGGCCGACAATGAGCAGTTCTTC. Protein sequence: CASTMEGADNEQFF.